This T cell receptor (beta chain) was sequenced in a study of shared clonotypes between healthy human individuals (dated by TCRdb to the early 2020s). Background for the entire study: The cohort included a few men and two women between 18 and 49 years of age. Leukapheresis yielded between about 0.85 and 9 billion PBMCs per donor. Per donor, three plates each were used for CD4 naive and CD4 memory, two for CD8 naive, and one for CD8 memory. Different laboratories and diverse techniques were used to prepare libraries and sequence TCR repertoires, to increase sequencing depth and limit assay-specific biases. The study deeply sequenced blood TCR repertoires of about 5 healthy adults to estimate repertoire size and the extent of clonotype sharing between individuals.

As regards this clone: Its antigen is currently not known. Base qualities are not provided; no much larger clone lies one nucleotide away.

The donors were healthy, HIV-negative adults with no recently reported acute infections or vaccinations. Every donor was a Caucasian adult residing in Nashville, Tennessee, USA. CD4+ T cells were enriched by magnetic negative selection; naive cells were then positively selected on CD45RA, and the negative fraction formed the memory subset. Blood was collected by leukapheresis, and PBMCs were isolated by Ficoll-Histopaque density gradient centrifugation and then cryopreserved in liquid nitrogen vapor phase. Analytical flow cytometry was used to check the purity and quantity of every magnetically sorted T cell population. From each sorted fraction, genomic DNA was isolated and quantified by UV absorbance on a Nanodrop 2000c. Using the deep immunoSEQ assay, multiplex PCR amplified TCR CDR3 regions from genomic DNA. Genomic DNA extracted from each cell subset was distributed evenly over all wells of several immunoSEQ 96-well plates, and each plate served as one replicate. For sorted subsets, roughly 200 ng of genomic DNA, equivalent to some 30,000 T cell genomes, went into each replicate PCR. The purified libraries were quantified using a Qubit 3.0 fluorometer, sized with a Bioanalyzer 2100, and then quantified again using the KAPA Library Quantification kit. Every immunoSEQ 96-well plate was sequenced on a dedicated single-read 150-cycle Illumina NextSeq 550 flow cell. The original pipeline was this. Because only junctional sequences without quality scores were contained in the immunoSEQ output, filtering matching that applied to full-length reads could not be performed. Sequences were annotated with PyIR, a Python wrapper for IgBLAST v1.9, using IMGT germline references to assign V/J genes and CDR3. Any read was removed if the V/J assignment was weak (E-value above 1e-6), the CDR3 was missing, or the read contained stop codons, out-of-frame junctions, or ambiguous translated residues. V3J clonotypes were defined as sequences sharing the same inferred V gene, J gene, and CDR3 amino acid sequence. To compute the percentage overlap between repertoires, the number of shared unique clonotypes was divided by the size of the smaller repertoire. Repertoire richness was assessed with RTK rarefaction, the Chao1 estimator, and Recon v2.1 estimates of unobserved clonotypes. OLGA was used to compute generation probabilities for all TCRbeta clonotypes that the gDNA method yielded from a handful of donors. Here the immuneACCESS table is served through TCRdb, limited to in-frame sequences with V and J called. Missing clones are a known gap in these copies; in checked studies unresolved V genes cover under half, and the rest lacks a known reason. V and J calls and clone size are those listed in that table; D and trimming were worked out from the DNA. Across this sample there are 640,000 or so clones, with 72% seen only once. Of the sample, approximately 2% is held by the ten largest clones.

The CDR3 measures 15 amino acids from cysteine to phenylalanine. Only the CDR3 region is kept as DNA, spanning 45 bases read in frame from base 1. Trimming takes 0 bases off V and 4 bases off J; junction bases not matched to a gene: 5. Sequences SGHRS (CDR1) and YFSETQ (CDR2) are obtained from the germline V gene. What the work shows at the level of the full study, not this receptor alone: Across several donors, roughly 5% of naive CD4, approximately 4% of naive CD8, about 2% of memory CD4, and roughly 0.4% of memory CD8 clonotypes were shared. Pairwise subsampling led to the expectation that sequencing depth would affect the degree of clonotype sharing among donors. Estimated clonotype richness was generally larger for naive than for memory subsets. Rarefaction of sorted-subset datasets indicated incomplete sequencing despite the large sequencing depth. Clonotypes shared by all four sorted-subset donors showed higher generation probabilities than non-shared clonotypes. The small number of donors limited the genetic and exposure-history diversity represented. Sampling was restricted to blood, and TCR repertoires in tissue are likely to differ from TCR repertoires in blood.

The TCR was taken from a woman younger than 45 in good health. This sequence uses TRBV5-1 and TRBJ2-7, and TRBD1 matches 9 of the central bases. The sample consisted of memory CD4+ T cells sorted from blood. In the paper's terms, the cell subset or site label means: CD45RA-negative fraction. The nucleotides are TGCGCCAGCAGCTTGGTCGGGACAGGGACGTACGAGCAGTACTTC. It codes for CASSLVGTGTYEQYF.